This TCR beta chain was identified during a study of T-cell memory formation after mild COVID-19. Turning to the study itself: Across donors, TCR clusters were largely donor specific. General study results and limits: Whereas later expanders leaned CD4+, clones contracting day 15 to 85 showed a balanced CD4/CD8 makeup. Several responding clones turned up in pre-infection memory, indicating that cross-reactive memory may have taken part.

Trimming left V 3 bases short and J 6 bases short, with 16 bases between. Germline lookup yields CDR1 SGHDT and CDR2 YYEEEE. This CDR3 is built from 15 residues. 5'RACE, which relied on constant-segment primers, yielded TCR alpha and TCR beta cDNA libraries carrying sample barcodes and UMIs. Using its own MiXCR run on the 5' RACE reads, TCRdb lists one record per CDR3 protein. Of a few hundred thousand distinct CDR3 sequences in the sample, about a sixth were seen once. As for this clonotype: Its matching antigen is unknown.

The sequenced sample was PBMCs or a T cell subset sorted from them (not recorded which). The TCR originated in a young man who had mild COVID-19 (a few samples of this study predate the infection). Cell type and time point are not known. The chain couples TRBV5-6 to TRBJ1-5, with no clear D. CDR3 loop: CASSSTSGVGQPQHF. In DNA, the CDR3 is TGTGCCAGCAGCTCCACCTCTGGGGTCGGTCAGCCCCAGCATTTT.